The 17 T cell receptor beta chains given below trace back to one sample, sequenced in a study of blood T cell dynamics during melanoma immunotherapy. Noted time point: pre-treatment baseline. Measured with immunoSEQ multiplex PCR; TCRdb has only the in-frame clones, and not every one. This table has approximately 25,000 clones, approximately 90% appearing once. The material was blood, obtained from a patient treated with checkpoint blockade. These receptors were collected from a human donor with melanoma.

J is TRBJ2-7 and V is TRBV5-8; the D is unclear. The CDR3 extends over 14 amino acids. Trimming stripped 6 bases from V and 5 bases from J, with 18 bases between. CDR1 is SGHTS and CDR2 is YDEGEE in the germline V gene. The CDR3 protein is CASTKGLGRHEQYF. The CDR3 bases are TGTGCCAGCACCAAAGGTCTGGGAAGGCACGAGCAGTACTTC.

This chain's CDR3 is CASSPGQGSNEKLFF. CDR3 bases: TGCGCCAGCAGCCCCGGACAGGGGTCTAATGAAAAACTGTTTTTT. This chain links TRBV5-1 with TRBJ1-4; 9 bases fit TRBD1. V lost 4 bases to trimming and J lost 3 bases; unmatched junction nucleotides: 4. Germline lookup yields CDR1 SGHRS and CDR2 YFSETQ. The CDR3 contains 15 residues.

This rearrangement joins TRBV7-8 to TRBJ2-1; tentative D call: TRBD2 (5 bases). The V end lost 5 bases, the J end lost 0 bases, and 14 bases lay between the germline ends. This CDR3 is 16 amino acids long. Germline V gives CDR1 SGHVS, CDR2 FQNEAQ. The CDR3 region has the DNA TGTGCCAGCAGCGCGTGGACTTCGTTCTCCTACAATGAGCAGTTCTTC. Its protein product is CASSAWTSFSYNEQFF. The full variable domain, its missing parts supplied by reference TRBV7-8 and TRBJ2-1, is GAGVSQSPRYKVAKRGQDVALRCDPISGHVSLFWYQQALGQGPEFLTYFQNEAQLDKSGLPSDRFFAERPEGSVSTLKIQRTQQEDSAVYLCASSAWTSFSYNEQFFGPGTRLTVL.

This clone has only one observation. The V and J genes are TRBV9 and TRBJ2-1; TRBD2 matches 11 bases. The ends lost 3 bases at V and 6 bases at J; junction bases unmatched: 8. The CDR3 runs 16 residues. Germline loops: CDR1 SGDLS, CDR2 YYNGEE. In nucleotides, the CDR3 is TGTGCCAGCAGCGCGGGACTAGCGGCCCGGACCAATGAGCAGTTCTTC. Translation gives CASSAGLAARTNEQFF.

This clone was recorded only once. The V call is TRBV7-9, the J call TRBJ2-7; 8 bases line up with TRBD2. V gave up 8 bases and J gave up 2 bases; unmatched junction bases: 8. Germline V lookup: CDR1 SEHNR, CDR2 FQNEAQ (reference sequence). The CDR3 length is 14 residues. CDR3: CASGKTSETYEQYF. The CDR3 DNA sequence: TGTGCCAGCGGCAAGACTAGCGAAACCTACGAGCAGTACTTC.

This clone has more than one count but fewer than ten. This specimen includes other DNA sequences encoding the same CDR3. The J gene is TRBJ1-5, the V gene TRBV28; D perhaps matches TRBD1 (5 bases). Between the trimmed V and J ends, which lost 5 bases and 1 base, there was a span of 9 bases. Germline CDR1 and CDR2: MDHEN and SYDVKM. CDR3 length equals 14 residues. Here the CDR3 DNA reads TGTGCCAGCAGTCTGGGGGGAAGCAATCAGCCCCAGCATTTT. Protein product: CASSLGGSNQPQHF.

This chain connects TRBV7-9 to TRBJ2-1; 9 bases line up with TRBD2. Germline trimming cut 2 bases from V and 6 bases from J; bases unmatched to any gene: 8. The CDR3 totals 16 residues. From germline, CDR1 is SEHNR and CDR2 FQNEAQ (reference sequence). CDR3 coding DNA: TGTGCCAGCAGCTTAACTAGCGGGCAACCCTCCAATGAGCAGTTCTTC. As protein: CASSLTSGQPSNEQFF.

The chain recombines TRBV4-2 with TRBJ2-7; TRBD2 aligns across 13 bases. Germline V gene lookup returns CDR1 LGHNA and CDR2 YNFKEQ. Germline trimming cut 6 bases from V and 4 bases from J; bases unmatched to any gene: 6. The CDR3 length is 15 residues. The CDR3 DNA reads as TGTGCCAGCAGAGAAACTAGCGGGAGGGGGTACGAGCAGTACTTC. Protein product: CASRETSGRGYEQYF.

The chain combines TRBV27 with TRBJ2-7, with 8 bases that match TRBD1. Trimming took 5 bases from V and 6 from J; bases not matched to a gene: 12. The CDR3 extends over 15 amino acids. CDR1 is MNHEY, CDR2 SMNVEV, per germline (reference sequence). CDR3 protein: CASSPRTGSLSEQYF. Written as DNA, the CDR3 is TGTGCCAGCAGTCCACGGACAGGGTCACTATCCGAGCAGTACTTC.

The J gene is TRBJ1-1, the V gene TRBV19, with D perhaps TRBD1 (6 bases). Germline assignment: CDR1 LNHDA and CDR2 SQIVND (reference sequence). The CDR3 spans 15 residues. With 3 bases removed from V and 2 bases from J, the gap between germline ends came to 13 bases. The CDR3 DNA sequence: TGTGCCAGTAGTATCTCCGGGACATCAAACACTGAAGCTTTCTTT. Translated, it gives CASSISGTSNTEAFF. Full variable domain (outside the CDR3, taken from reference TRBV19 and TRBJ1-1): DGGITQSPKYLFRKEGQNVTLSCEQNLNHDAMYWYRQDPGQGLRLIYYSQIVNDFQKGDIAEGYSVSREKKESFPLTVTSAQKNPTAFYLCASSISGTSNTEAFFGQGTRLTVV.

V is TRBV6-5 and J is TRBJ2-3, with 11 bases that match TRBD2. The trim removed 4 bases at V and 5 bases at J, leaving 8 bases unmatched. This CDR3 is built from 16 residues. The germline CDR1 and CDR2 sequences are MNHEY and SVGAGI. The chain's CDR3 is CASSSQPGTSGDTQYF. The CDR3 region has the DNA TGTGCCAGCAGTTCACAACCCGGGACTAGCGGAGATACGCAGTATTTT.

This rearrangement joins TRBV6-5 to TRBJ2-2, with D tentatively TRBD1 (5 bases). V shed 2 bases and J shed 15 bases, with 16 bases lying between them. CDR1 and CDR2 from the germline V gene are MNHEY and SVGAGI. The CDR3 runs to 13 residues. The CDR3 spells CASSYSQGLVVFF. CDR3 bases: TGTGCCAGCAGTTACAGTCAGGGTCTAGTTGTGTTTTTT.

The V and J genes are TRBV15 and TRBJ1-5; D remains ambiguous. The CDR3 is 12 residues long. The V gene lost 3 bases and the J gene lost 5 bases, with 5 bases spanning the gap. CDR1 is LNHNV, CDR2 YYDKDF, per germline (reference sequence). The CDR3 here is CATSRDYQPQHF. The DNA of the CDR3 is TGTGCCACCAGCAGGGACTATCAGCCCCAGCATTTT.

The CDR3 coding sequence is TGTGCCAGCAGTAACAGGGGGCGGGCAAATACGCAGTATTTT. Its translation is CASSNRGRANTQYF. The chain employs TRBV28 and TRBJ2-3; 9 bases agree with TRBD1. The germline gives CDR1 MDHEN, CDR2 SYDVKM. The CDR3 spans 14 residues. Trimming took 5 bases from V and 7 from J; bases not matched to a gene: 7.

This chain links TRBV5-6 with TRBJ2-7; D uncertain. Trimming shortened V by 9 bases and J by 0 bases, and 16 bases separated the two germline ends. CDR1 is SGHDT and CDR2 is YYEEEE in the germline V gene. There are 14 residues in the CDR3. The CDR3 DNA follows: TGTGCCACCCGGCCTGATCCGAGCTCCTACGAGCAGTACTTC. It translates to CATRPDPSSYEQYF.

The rearrangement joins TRBV4-2 to TRBJ2-1; D not resolved. V was trimmed by 0 bases and J by 9 bases, leaving 12 bases between them. Germline V lookup: CDR1 LGHNA, CDR2 YNFKEQ. The CDR3 extends over 14 amino acids. The CDR3 region is CASSQDLSEPEQFF. DNA for the CDR3: TGTGCCAGCAGCCAAGACTTGTCGGAGCCTGAGCAGTTCTTC.

The V call is TRBV11-2, the J call TRBJ2-7; 12 bases agree with TRBD2. Germline V gene lookup returns CDR1 SGHAT and CDR2 FQNNGV. After removal of 5 bases from V and 4 bases from J, the junction contained 6 bases not matched to a gene. CDR3 length equals 15 residues. CDR3 nucleotide sequence: TGTGCCAGCAGCCCGCTAGCGGGAGGGTGGTACGAGCAGTACTTC. Amino acid sequence: CASSPLAGGWYEQYF.